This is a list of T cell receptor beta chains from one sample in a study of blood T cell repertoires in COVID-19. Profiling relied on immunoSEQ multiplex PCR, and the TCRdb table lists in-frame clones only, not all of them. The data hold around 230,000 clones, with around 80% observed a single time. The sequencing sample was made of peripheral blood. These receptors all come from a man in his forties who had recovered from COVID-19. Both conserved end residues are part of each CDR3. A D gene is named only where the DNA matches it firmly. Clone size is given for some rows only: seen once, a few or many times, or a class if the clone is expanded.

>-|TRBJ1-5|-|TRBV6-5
TGTGCCAGCAGTTTGACAGCGATTGGAGCAGATCAGCCCCAGCATTTT
CASSLTAIGADQPQHF
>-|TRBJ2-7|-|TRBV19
TGTGCCACCGGAGGGGCCTACGAGCAGTACTTC
CATGGAYEQYF
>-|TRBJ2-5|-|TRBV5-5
TGTGCCAGCAGCTTGGCCATACAGGCCCCTCAAGAGACCCAGTACTTC
CASSLAIQAPQETQYF
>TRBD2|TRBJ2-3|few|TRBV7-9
TGTGCCAGCAGCTCGACGACTAGCGGGAGGGCCGATACGCAGTATTTT
CASSSTTSGRADTQYF
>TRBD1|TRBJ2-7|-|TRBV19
TGTGCCAGTAGTCCTGACAGGGGGCGCGACGAGCAGTACTTC
CASSPDRGRDEQYF
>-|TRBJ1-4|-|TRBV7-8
TGTGCCAGCAACTCACAGGGCGGTGATGAAAAACTGTTTTTT
CASNSQGGDEKLFF
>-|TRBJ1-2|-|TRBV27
TGTGCCAGCACCCTGACCCCAGGGGAAGGCTATGGCTACACCTTC
CASTLTPGEGYGYTF
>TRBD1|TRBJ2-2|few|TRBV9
TGTGCCAGCAGCCTTTCTCGGACAGGGGGAGCCACCGGGGAGCTGTTTTTT
CASSLSRTGGATGELFF
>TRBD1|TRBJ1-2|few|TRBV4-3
TGCGCCAGCAGCCAAGAGGGGCAGGGGGCGCAACGCTATGGCTACACCTTC
CASSQEGQGAQRYGYTF
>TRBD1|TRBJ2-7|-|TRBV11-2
TGTGCCAGCAGCTGGGACAGGACCTACGAGCAGTACTTC
CASSWDRTYEQYF
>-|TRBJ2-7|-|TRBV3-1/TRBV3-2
TGTGCCAGCAGCCAAGACGGTCCATACGAGCAGTACTTC
CASSQDGPYEQYF
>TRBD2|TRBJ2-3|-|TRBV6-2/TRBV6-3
TGTGCCAGCAGTTACCTGTGGGGGACTAGCGGGGGGACGCCCACAGATACGCAGTATTTT
CASSYLWGTSGGTPTDTQYF
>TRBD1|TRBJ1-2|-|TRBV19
TGTGCCAGTAGTATGGGACAGTCAGTTAAGGGCTACACCTTC
CASSMGQSVKGYTF
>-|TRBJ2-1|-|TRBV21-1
TGTGCCAGCAGCCCTACGCTACCAAGCGGTGGTCTCTACAATGAGCAGTTCTTC
CASSPTLPSGGLYNEQFF
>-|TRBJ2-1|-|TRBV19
TGTGCCAGTATATCAGGGTTACACAATGAGCAGTTCTTC
CASISGLHNEQFF
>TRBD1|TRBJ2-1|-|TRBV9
TGTGCCAGCAGCGTAGGGACAGGGACCAGCTCCTACAATGAGCAGTTCTTC
CASSVGTGTSSYNEQFF